The 16 T cell receptor beta chains reported below all come from one sample, sequenced in a study of CD8 T cells in ankylosing spondylitis. From the 5' RACE reads, TCRdb called clonotypes with MiXCR, one entry per CDR3 protein. The data hold 250,000 or so distinct CDR3 sequences, with roughly a tenth observed a single time. Sample: blood, either unsorted or a sorted T cell fraction (not recorded which). Receptor source: a male donor with ankylosing spondylitis or in good health (not recorded which).

The rearrangement uses TRBV5-4 and TRBJ1-6; TRBD1 matches at 7 bases. The V gene end was trimmed by 7 bases and the J gene end by 4 bases; junction bases not matched to a gene: 8. The CDR3 runs 15 residues. Germline V gives CDR1 SGHNT, CDR2 YYREEE (reference sequence). CDR3 residues: CASRPGGQYNSPLHF. The CDR3 region has the DNA TGTGCCAGCCGCCCCGGGGGACAGTATAATTCACCCCTCCACTTT.

This clonotype appeared a few times. The gene calls are TRBV5-1 and TRBJ2-1, with D perhaps matching TRBD2 (7 bases). The CDR3 is 12 amino acids. Germline-derived CDR1 and CDR2 are SGHRS and YFSETQ. V dropped 4 bases and J dropped 10 bases, with 12 bases sitting between them. CDR3 region: CASSPGEGEQFF. As DNA, the CDR3 is TGCGCCAGCAGCCCAGGGGAGGGGGAGCAGTTCTTC.

This clonotype was picked up many times. The V and J genes are TRBV20-1 and TRBJ2-1; possible D gene TRBD2, 5 bases. Germline lookup yields CDR1 DFQATT and CDR2 SNEGSKA (reference sequence). The V and J ends lost 3 bases and 8 bases respectively, with 14 bases between them. This CDR3 comprises 13 residues. CDR3: CSARRVGPDEQFF. CDR3 coding DNA: TGCAGTGCTAGGCGGGTTGGCCCTGATGAGCAGTTCTTC.

This chain joins TRBV7-9 and TRBJ1-4; TRBD1 aligns across 7 bases. This CDR3 contains 15 residues. The V and J ends lost 5 bases and 4 bases, in that order; junction bases with no gene match: 7. CDR1 is SEHNR, CDR2 FQNEAQ, per germline (reference sequence). The CDR3 is CASSPWDSLNEKLFF. The CDR3 DNA sequence: TGTGCCAGCAGCCCATGGGACAGTCTTAATGAAAAACTGTTTTTT.

J is TRBJ2-6 and V is TRBV30; D gene unclear. The germline V gene has CDR1 GTSNPN and CDR2 SVGIG (reference sequence). The V end was cut by 2 bases, the J end by 10 bases, with 9 bases between. The CDR3 sequence is 12 residues long. CDR3 nucleotide sequence: TGTGCCTGGAGTCCCCCTGGGAACGTCCTGACTTTC. As protein: CAWSPPGNVLTF.

CDR3 region: CASSLRPEWNTEAFF. CDR3 sequence (DNA): TGCGCCAGCAGCTTGCGGCCTGAATGGAACACTGAAGCTTTCTTT. J is TRBJ1-1 and V is TRBV5-1; no clear D. CDR1 and CDR2 (germline): SGHRS, YFSETQ. V shed 1 base and J shed 1 base, with 11 bases lying between them. The CDR3 is 15 residues long.

This clonotype was observed a few times. The gene calls are TRBV3-1 and TRBJ1-1; D gene uncertain. The CDR3 covers 15 residues. The germline V and J ends were trimmed by 3 bases and 4 bases, with 15 bases remaining between them. CDR1 and CDR2 (germline): LGHDT, YNNKEL (reference sequence). Written as DNA, the CDR3 is TGTGCCAGCAGCCAGGGGTCTTGGGCTGGCACTGAAGCTTTCTTT. Residues: CASSQGSWAGTEAFF. Together with reference TRBV3-1 and TRBJ1-1, the CDR3 gives the full variable domain: DTAVSQTPKYLVTQMGNDKSIKCEQNLGHDTMYWYKQDSKKFLKIMFSYNNKELIINETVPNRFSPKSPDKAHLNLHINSLELGDSAVYFCASSQGSWAGTEAFFGQGTRLTVV.

The chain joins TRBV3-1 to TRBJ1-2, with unresolved D. The CDR3 contains 15 residues. Trimming shortened V by 0 bases and J by 4 bases, and 12 bases separated the two germline ends. CDR1 LGHDT and CDR2 YNNKEL come from the germline V gene (reference sequence). The chain's CDR3 is CASSQEGHSSYGYTF. Written as DNA, the CDR3 is TGTGCCAGCAGCCAAGAAGGTCACAGTTCCTATGGCTACACCTTC.

This chain uses TRBV5-1 with TRBJ1-2, with 9 bases fitting TRBD1. V dropped 0 bases and J dropped 6; count of bases not matched to a gene: 6. CDR3 length: 15 residues. Germline loops: CDR1 SGHRS, CDR2 YFSETQ. CDR3 sequence reads: CASSLGQGDSNGYTF. CDR3 DNA sequence: TGCGCCAGCAGCTTGGGACAGGGGGACAGTAATGGCTACACCTTC.

As regards this clonotype: At one end, the junction sequence differs from germline, possibly due to a read error. This chain joins TRBV9 and TRBJ2-2; D perhaps matches TRBD2 (6 bases). Per germline, CDR1 SGDLS and CDR2 YYNGEE. CDR3 length equals 16 residues. The CDR3 spells CASSPPGTGNIGELFF. As DNA, the CDR3 is TGTGCCAGCAGTCCGCCCGGGACTGGGAACATCGGGGAGCTGTTTTTT.

This clonotype has just a few counts. The V and J genes are TRBV2 and TRBJ2-3; D is unresolved. From germline, CDR1 is SNHLY and CDR2 FYNNEI. V dropped 7 bases and J dropped 0 bases, with 8 bases sitting between them. CDR3 length: 13 residues. The CDR3 loop is CASIADSTDTQYF. DNA of the CDR3: TGTGCCAGCATCGCGGATAGCACAGATACGCAGTATTTT.

This clonotype was detected many times. The chain joins TRBV2 to TRBJ2-1; 11 bases are shared with TRBD1. The CDR3 length is 16 residues. Per germline, CDR1 SNHLY and CDR2 FYNNEI. Trimming took 7 bases from V and 10 from J; bases not matched to a gene: 15. The CDR3 region has the DNA TGTGCCAGCATTCCAAGGACAGGGGGCGGTAAAGCGGAGCAGTTCTTC. It encodes CASIPRTGGGKAEQFF. The whole variable domain, filled in from reference TRBV2 and TRBJ2-1, reads EPEVTQTPSHQVTQMGQEVILRCVPISNHLYFYWYRQILGQKVEFLVSFYNNEISEKSEIFDDQFSVERPDGSNFTLKIRSTKLEDSAMYFCASIPRTGGGKAEQFFGPGTRLTVL.

This clonotype showed up many times. This chain joins TRBV27 and TRBJ2-1; D not certain. The CDR3 length is 13 residues. Trimming took 5 bases from V and 4 from J, leaving 9 bases between them. Germline CDR1 and CDR2: MNHEY and SMNVEV (reference sequence). CDR3 sequence reads: CASSGYSYNEQFF. DNA for the CDR3: TGTGCCAGCAGTGGGTACAGTTACAATGAGCAGTTCTTC.

This clonotype was seen ten or more times. V and J are TRBV6-1 and TRBJ2-3; 9 nucleotides line up with TRBD1. The germline V gene has CDR1 MNHNS and CDR2 SASEGT. The CDR3 is made up of 14 amino acids. After removal of 4 bases from V and 4 bases from J, the junction contained 3 bases not matched to a gene. CDR3 in amino acids: CASSGGQGPDTQYF. CDR3 DNA sequence: TGTGCCAGCAGTGGGGGACAGGGACCAGATACGCAGTATTTT.

Concerning this clonotype: This may stem from a read error, because a much larger clone lies one nucleotide away. The chain has TRBV4-1 and TRBJ2-7, with D tentatively TRBD1 (6 bases). In germline, CDR1 is MGHRA, CDR2 YSYEKL. Trimming left V 1 base short and J 2 bases short, with 24 bases between. This CDR3 is built from 19 residues. The DNA for the CDR3 is TGCGCCAGCAGCCAAGCGACAGTTAGCAGGGGCGGCACGACCTACGAGCAGTACTTC. This codes for CASSQATVSRGGTTYEQYF.

This clonotype was counted ten times or more. The V and J genes are TRBV6-1 and TRBJ2-2; 8 positions agree with TRBD1. V lost 6 bases, J lost 1 base, and 1 base stayed unmatched. The V gene's germline CDR1 is MNHNS and CDR2 SASEGT. The CDR3 has 14 residues. The CDR3 nucleotides are TGTGCCAGCAGGACAGGGGTGAACACCGGGGAGCTGTTTTTT. Protein product: CASRTGVNTGELFF.